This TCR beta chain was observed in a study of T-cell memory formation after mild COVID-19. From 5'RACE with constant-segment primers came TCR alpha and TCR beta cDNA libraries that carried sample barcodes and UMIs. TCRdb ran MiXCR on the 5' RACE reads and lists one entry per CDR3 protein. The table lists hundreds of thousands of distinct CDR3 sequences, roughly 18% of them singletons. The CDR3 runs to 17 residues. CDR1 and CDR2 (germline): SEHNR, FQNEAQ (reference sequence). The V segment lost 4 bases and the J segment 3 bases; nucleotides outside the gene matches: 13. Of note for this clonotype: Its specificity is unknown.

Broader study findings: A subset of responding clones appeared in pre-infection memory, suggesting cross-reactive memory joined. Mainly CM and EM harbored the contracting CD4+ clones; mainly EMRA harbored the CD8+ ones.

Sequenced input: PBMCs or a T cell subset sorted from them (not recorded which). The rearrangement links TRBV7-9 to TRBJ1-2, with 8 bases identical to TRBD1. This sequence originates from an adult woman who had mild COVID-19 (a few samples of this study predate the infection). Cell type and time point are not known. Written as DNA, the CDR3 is TGTGCCAGCAGCTCCGTCAGGGGGCGCGGGATCGACTATGGCTACACCTTC. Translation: CASSSVRGRGIDYGYTF.